This T cell receptor beta chain was profiled in a study of identical twins. V shed 4 bases and J shed 2 bases, with 11 bases lying between them. Germline-derived CDR1 and CDR2 are SQVTM and ANQGSEA. This CDR3 spans 13 amino acids. From the 5' RACE reads, TCRdb called clonotypes with MiXCR, one entry per CDR3 protein. The sample includes about 200,000 distinct CDR3 sequences, over 5% of them seen just once. With respect to this clonotype: Its specificity is unknown.

Regarding the study as a whole: The more abundant beta clonotypes in cord blood had fewer insertions, and memory repertoires did not show this.

These data also formed part of another study, on T cells expressing NK-cell markers. As reported in that work: Certain NKG2C+ T cell clones were expanded, and their HCMV specificity remained unclear.

The chain is built from TRBV29-1 and TRBJ1-1; D not certain. Sequencing was done on a sample of CD8+ T cells sorted from blood. The receptor's source is a woman aged 18 to 35 in good health. The CDR3: CSVVGGGNTEAFF. CDR3 bases: TGCAGCGTTGTGGGCGGAGGAAACACTGAAGCTTTCTTT.